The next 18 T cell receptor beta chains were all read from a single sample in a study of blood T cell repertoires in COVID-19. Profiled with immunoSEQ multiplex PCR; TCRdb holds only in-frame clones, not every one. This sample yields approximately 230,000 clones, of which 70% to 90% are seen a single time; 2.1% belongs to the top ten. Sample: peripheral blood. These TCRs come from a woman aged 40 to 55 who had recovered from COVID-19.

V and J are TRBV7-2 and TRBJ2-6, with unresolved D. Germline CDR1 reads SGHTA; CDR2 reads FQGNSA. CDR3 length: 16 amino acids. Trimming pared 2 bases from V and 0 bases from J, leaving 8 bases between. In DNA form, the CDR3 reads TGTGCCAGCAGCTTATCCCCCAACTCTGGGGCCAACGTCCTGACTTTC. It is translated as CASSLSPNSGANVLTF.

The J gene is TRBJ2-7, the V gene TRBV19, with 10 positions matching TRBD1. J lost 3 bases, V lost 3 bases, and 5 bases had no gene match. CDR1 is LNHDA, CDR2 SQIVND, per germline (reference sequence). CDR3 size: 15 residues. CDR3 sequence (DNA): TGTGCCAGTAGTATGGGGACAGGGGTCCTCTACGAGCAGTACTTC. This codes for CASSMGTGVLYEQYF.

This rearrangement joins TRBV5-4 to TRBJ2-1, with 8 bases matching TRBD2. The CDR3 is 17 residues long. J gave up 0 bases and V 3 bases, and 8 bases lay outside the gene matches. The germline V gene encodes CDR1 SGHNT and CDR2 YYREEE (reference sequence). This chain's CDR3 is CASSSIAGQSSYNEQFF. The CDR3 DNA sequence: TGTGCCAGCAGCTCCATAGCGGGGCAGAGCTCCTACAATGAGCAGTTCTTC.

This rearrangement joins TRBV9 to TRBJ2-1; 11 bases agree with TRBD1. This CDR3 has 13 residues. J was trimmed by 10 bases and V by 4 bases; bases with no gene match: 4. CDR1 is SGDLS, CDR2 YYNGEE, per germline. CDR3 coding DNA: TGTGCCAGCAGCCCGGGACAGGGGGGAGAGCAGTTCTTC. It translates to CASSPGQGGEQFF.

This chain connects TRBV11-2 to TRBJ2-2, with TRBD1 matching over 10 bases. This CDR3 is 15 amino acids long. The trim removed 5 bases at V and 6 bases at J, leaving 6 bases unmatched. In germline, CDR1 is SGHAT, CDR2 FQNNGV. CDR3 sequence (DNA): TGTGCCAGCAGCCTCGACAGGGGGCGCGCCGGGGAGCTGTTTTTT. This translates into CASSLDRGRAGELFF.

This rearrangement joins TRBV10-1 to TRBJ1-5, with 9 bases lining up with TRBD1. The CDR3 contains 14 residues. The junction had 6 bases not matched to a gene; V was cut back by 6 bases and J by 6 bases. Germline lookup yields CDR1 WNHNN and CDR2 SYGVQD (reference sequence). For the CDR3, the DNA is TGCGCCAGCAGAAGACAGGACAGGGGTCAGCCCCAGCATTTT. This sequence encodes CASRRQDRGQPQHF.

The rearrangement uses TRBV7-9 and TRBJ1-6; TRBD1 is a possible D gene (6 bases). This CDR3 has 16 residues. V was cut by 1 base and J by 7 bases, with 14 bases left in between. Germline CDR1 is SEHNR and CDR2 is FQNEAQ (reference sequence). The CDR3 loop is CASSLVGRGYNSPLHF. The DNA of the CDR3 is TGTGCCAGCAGCTTAGTAGGCAGGGGTTACAATTCACCCCTCCACTTT.

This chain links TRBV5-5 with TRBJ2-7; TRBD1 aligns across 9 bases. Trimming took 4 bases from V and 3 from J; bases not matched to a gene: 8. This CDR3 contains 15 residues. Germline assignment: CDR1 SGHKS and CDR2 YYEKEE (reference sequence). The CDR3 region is CASSVTGGPNYEQYF. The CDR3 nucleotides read TGTGCCAGCAGCGTAACAGGGGGCCCAAACTACGAGCAGTACTTC.

The CDR3 here is CATSRDRVNSPLHF. CDR3 bases: TGTGCCACCAGCAGGGACAGGGTTAACTCACCCCTCCACTTT. The chain links TRBV15 to TRBJ1-6; 8 bases fit TRBD1. Germline CDR1 reads LNHNV; CDR2 reads YYDKDF (reference sequence). The CDR3 is 14 residues long. Losses at the gene ends were 3 bases for V and 10 bases for J; bases not matched to a gene: 5.

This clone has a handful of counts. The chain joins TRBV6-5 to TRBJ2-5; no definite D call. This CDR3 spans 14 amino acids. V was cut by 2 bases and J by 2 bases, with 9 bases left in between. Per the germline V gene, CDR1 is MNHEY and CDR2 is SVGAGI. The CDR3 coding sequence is TGTGCCAGCAGTTACGATACACGACAAGAGACCCAGTACTTC. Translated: CASSYDTRQETQYF.

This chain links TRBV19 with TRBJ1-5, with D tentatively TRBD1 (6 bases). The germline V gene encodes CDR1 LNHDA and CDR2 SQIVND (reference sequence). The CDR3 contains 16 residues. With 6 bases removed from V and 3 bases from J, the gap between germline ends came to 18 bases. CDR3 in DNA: TGTGCCAGTAGCCCTGGGACGACAGGCACCAATCAGCCCCAGCATTTT. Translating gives CASSPGTTGTNQPQHF.

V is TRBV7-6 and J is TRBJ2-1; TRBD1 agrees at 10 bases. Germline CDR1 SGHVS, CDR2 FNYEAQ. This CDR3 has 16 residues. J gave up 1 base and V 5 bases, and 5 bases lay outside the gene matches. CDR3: CASSGRDRGSYNEQFF. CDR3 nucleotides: TGTGCCAGCAGCGGTCGGGACAGGGGTTCCTACAATGAGCAGTTCTTC.

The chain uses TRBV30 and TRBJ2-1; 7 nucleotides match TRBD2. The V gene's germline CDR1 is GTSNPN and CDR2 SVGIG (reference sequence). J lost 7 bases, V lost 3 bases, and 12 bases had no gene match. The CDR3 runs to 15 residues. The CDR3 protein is CAWRTTGGRGNEQFF. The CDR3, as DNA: TGTGCCTGGAGAACGACCGGTGGGAGGGGAAATGAGCAGTTCTTC.

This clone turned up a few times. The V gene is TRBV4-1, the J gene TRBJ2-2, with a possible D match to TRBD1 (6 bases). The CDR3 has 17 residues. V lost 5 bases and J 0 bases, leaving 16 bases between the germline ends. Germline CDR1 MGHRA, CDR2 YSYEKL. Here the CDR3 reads CASSSRTESTNTGELFF. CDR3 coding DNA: TGCGCCAGCAGCTCCCGGACAGAAAGTACGAACACCGGGGAGCTGTTTTTT.

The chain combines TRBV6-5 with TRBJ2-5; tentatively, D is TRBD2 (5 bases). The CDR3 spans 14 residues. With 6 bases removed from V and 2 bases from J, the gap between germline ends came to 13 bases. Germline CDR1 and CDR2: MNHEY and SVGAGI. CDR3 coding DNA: TGTGCCAGCAGCCCCTCGGGGAATCAAGAGACCCAGTACTTC. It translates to CASSPSGNQETQYF.

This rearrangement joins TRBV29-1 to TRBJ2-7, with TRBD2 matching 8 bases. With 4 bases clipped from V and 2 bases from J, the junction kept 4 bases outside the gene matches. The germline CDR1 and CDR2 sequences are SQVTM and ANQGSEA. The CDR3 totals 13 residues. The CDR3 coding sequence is TGCAGCGTTGGTCTAGCGGGTCCCTACGAGCAGTACTTC. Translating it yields CSVGLAGPYEQYF.

The CDR3 is CASSIRAAGNEQFF. The CDR3 DNA is TGTGCCAGCAGCATCCGGGCCGCGGGCAATGAGCAGTTCTTC. V usage is TRBV3-1 (or the pseudogene TRBV3-2) and J usage is TRBJ2-1, with D possibly matching TRBD2 (5 bases). Germline CDR1 is LGHDT and CDR2 is YNNKEL (reference sequence). The CDR3 spans 14 residues. V lost 5 bases and J lost 6, with 14 bases in between.

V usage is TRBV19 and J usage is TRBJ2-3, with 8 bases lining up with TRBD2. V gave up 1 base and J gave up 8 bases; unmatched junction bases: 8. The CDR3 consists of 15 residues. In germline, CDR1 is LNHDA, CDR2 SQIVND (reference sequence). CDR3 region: CASSIGSGAPGTQYF. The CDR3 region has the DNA TGTGCCAGTAGTATAGGTAGCGGGGCCCCTGGTACGCAGTATTTT.